The rows below give T cell receptor beta chains drawn from one sample of a study of blood T cell repertoires in COVID-19. Sequencing was performed with immunoSEQ multiplex PCR; in TCRdb, only in-frame clones are kept and a portion is missing. This sample has around 70,000 clones, with 70% to 80% found just once. Sequenced sample: peripheral blood. Source of these receptors: a human donor in a cohort sampled during active COVID-19. Each CDR3 is given with its conserved first and last residue. The D gene is left open where the match is weak. Part of the rows lack a size; the others show once, few, many or a class for expanded clones.

d_gene: TRBD2; j_gene: TRBJ2-7; v_gene: TRBV7-8; abundance: .; CDR3nt: TGTGCCAGCAGCACGGCGGGAGGGCCGGGGGAGCAGTACTTC; CDR3aa: CASSTAGGPGEQYF
d_gene: .; j_gene: TRBJ1-1; v_gene: TRBV10-3; abundance: .; CDR3nt: TGTGCCACCAGGAGGGATAACACTGAAGCTTTCTTT; CDR3aa: CATRRDNTEAFF
d_gene: TRBD2; j_gene: TRBJ2-7; v_gene: TRBV4-2; abundance: .; CDR3nt: TGTGCCAGCAGCCAAGGGGTCCGGGAGGATGGATACGAGCAGTACTTC; CDR3aa: CASSQGVREDGYEQYF
d_gene: TRBD1; j_gene: TRBJ2-5; v_gene: TRBV20-1; abundance: .; CDR3nt: TGCAGTGCTAGTCCGGGACAGGGGTACCAAGAGACCCAGTACTTC; CDR3aa: CSASPGQGYQETQYF
d_gene: TRBD2; j_gene: TRBJ2-3; v_gene: TRBV5-1; abundance: .; CDR3nt: TGCGCCAGCAGCCCACCCCTAGCGGGAGTTGGAGATACGCAGTATTTT; CDR3aa: CASSPPLAGVGDTQYF
d_gene: TRBD1; j_gene: TRBJ1-4; v_gene: TRBV5-1; abundance: .; CDR3nt: TGCGCCAGCAGCCCGAGGACAGGGCGGGATGAAAAACTGTTTTTT; CDR3aa: CASSPRTGRDEKLFF
d_gene: .; j_gene: TRBJ1-1; v_gene: TRBV24-1; abundance: .; CDR3nt: TGTGCCACCATGTCATCAAGCCAATTAGTCTTCTTT; CDR3aa: CATMSSSQLVFF
d_gene: TRBD1; j_gene: TRBJ1-2; v_gene: TRBV18; abundance: .; CDR3nt: TGTGCCAGCTCACCGACAGGGACGGAGGGCTACACCTTC; CDR3aa: CASSPTGTEGYTF
d_gene: TRBD2; j_gene: TRBJ2-1; v_gene: TRBV11-2; abundance: few; CDR3nt: TGTGCCATAAGGGAATCGTGGGGGAAGACTCTAGCGGAAGACAATGAGCAGTTCTTC; CDR3aa: CAIRESWGKTLAEDNEQFF
d_gene: TRBD1; j_gene: TRBJ2-7; v_gene: TRBV5-1; abundance: once; CDR3nt: TGCGCCAGCAGCACCGTACAGGGGGCGGGCTACGAGCAGTACTTC; CDR3aa: CASSTVQGAGYEQYF
d_gene: .; j_gene: TRBJ1-5; v_gene: TRBV2; abundance: .; CDR3nt: TGTGCCAGCAGTGAAAGCGACAGGAATCAGCCCCAGCATTTT; CDR3aa: CASSESDRNQPQHF
d_gene: .; j_gene: TRBJ2-7; v_gene: TRBV19; abundance: .; CDR3nt: TGTGCCAGTAGTGTGCAAACCTATTCTTACGAGCAGTACTTC; CDR3aa: CASSVQTYSYEQYF
d_gene: .; j_gene: TRBJ2-7; v_gene: TRBV11-2; abundance: .; CDR3nt: TGTGCCAGCAGCCCCTACTACGAGCAGTACTTC; CDR3aa: CASSPYYEQYF
d_gene: .; j_gene: TRBJ2-7; v_gene: TRBV7-6; abundance: .; CDR3nt: TGTGCCAGCAGCTTCGAGACAGGTTCCTACGAGCAGTACTTC; CDR3aa: CASSFETGSYEQYF
d_gene: TRBD1; j_gene: TRBJ2-7; v_gene: TRBV28; abundance: .; CDR3nt: TGTGCCAGCAGTACCGGGACAGGGTACGCCTACGAGCAGTACTTC; CDR3aa: CASSTGTGYAYEQYF
d_gene: TRBD2; j_gene: TRBJ2-7; v_gene: TRBV27; abundance: .; CDR3nt: TGTGCCAGCAGTATAGCGGGAACCTACGAGCAGTACTTC; CDR3aa: CASSIAGTYEQYF
d_gene: .; j_gene: TRBJ1-1; v_gene: TRBV5-1; abundance: .; CDR3nt: TGCGCCAGCACGGGGTCTCGGGAAGCTTTCTTT; CDR3aa: CASTGSREAFF
d_gene: TRBD2; j_gene: TRBJ2-1; v_gene: TRBV19; abundance: .; CDR3nt: TGTGCCAGTAGTATTATCGAACCGGGACTAGCCTTCTACAATGAGCAGTTCTTC; CDR3aa: CASSIIEPGLAFYNEQFF
d_gene: .; j_gene: TRBJ2-7; v_gene: TRBV7-2; abundance: few; CDR3nt: TGTGCCAGCAGCTTAGACAGGCGGAGCGGGGAGCAGTACTTC; CDR3aa: CASSLDRRSGEQYF
d_gene: TRBD1; j_gene: TRBJ2-6; v_gene: TRBV30; abundance: .; CDR3nt: TGTGCCTGGAGGAGACAGGGACAGGGGAGAGATGGGGCCAACGTCCTGACTTTC; CDR3aa: CAWRRQGQGRDGANVLTF
d_gene: .; j_gene: TRBJ2-7; v_gene: TRBV29-1; abundance: .; CDR3nt: TGCAGCGTTTTAGTAGAAAACTACGAGCAGTACTTC; CDR3aa: CSVLVENYEQYF
d_gene: .; j_gene: TRBJ1-1; v_gene: TRBV4-1; abundance: .; CDR3nt: TGCGCCAGCAGCGGACGGACAGAGAACACTGAAGCTTTCTTT; CDR3aa: CASSGRTENTEAFF
d_gene: .; j_gene: TRBJ1-5; v_gene: TRBV5-5; abundance: few; CDR3nt: TGTGCCAGCAGCTTGGGGGCAGGGGACCCTCTTTTGCCCCAGCATTTT; CDR3aa: CASSLGAGDPLLPQHF
d_gene: TRBD1; j_gene: TRBJ1-5; v_gene: TRBV24-1; abundance: .; CDR3nt: TGTGCCACCAGTGATTTGGGGGACAGGGTCGGCCGAGGCAATCAGCCCCAGCATTTT; CDR3aa: CATSDLGDRVGRGNQPQHF
d_gene: .; j_gene: TRBJ2-7; v_gene: TRBV6-1; abundance: .; CDR3nt: TGTGCCAGCAGTGAAGCTGGTCTAGGGGGTTACGAGCAGTACTTC; CDR3aa: CASSEAGLGGYEQYF
d_gene: TRBD1; j_gene: TRBJ2-3; v_gene: TRBV19; abundance: .; CDR3nt: TGTGCCAGTAGCCAACGTGGGACAGGTGGCTACACAGATACGCAGTATTTT; CDR3aa: CASSQRGTGGYTDTQYF
d_gene: TRBD2; j_gene: TRBJ2-1; v_gene: TRBV7-9; abundance: .; CDR3nt: TGTGCCAGCAGCTTAGCGGGGCTAGCGGGATACAATGAGCAGTTCTTC; CDR3aa: CASSLAGLAGYNEQFF
d_gene: .; j_gene: TRBJ1-1; v_gene: TRBV14; abundance: few; CDR3nt: TGTGCCAGCAGCCAAGCAAGAGGTGGAACTGAAGCTTTCTTT; CDR3aa: CASSQARGGTEAFF
d_gene: .; j_gene: TRBJ1-3; v_gene: TRBV18; abundance: .; CDR3nt: TGTGCCAGCTCACCGGGAGATAGCTCTGGAAACACCATATATTTT; CDR3aa: CASSPGDSSGNTIYF
d_gene: TRBD1; j_gene: TRBJ2-7; v_gene: TRBV6-6; abundance: .; CDR3nt: TGTGCCAGCAGTTTCCCGCAGGGGGACGAGCAGTACTTC; CDR3aa: CASSFPQGDEQYF
d_gene: TRBD1; j_gene: TRBJ2-5; v_gene: TRBV27; abundance: .; CDR3nt: TGTGCCAGCAGTTTCCCTGGACAGGCGGTCGAAAAAGAGACCCAGTACTTC; CDR3aa: CASSFPGQAVEKETQYF
d_gene: .; j_gene: TRBJ1-1; v_gene: TRBV29-1; abundance: .; CDR3nt: TGCAGCGTTGAAGATCTCGGGGGAGGCACTGAAGCTTTCTTT; CDR3aa: CSVEDLGGGTEAFF
d_gene: .; j_gene: TRBJ2-7; v_gene: TRBV5-1; abundance: .; CDR3nt: TGCGCCAGCAGCTTGGCCGGGGGTCTCGAGCAGTACTTC; CDR3aa: CASSLAGGLEQYF
d_gene: TRBD1; j_gene: TRBJ2-7; v_gene: TRBV4-2; abundance: .; CDR3nt: TGTGCCAGCAGCCAAATGGACAGGGTCAACGAGCAGTACTTC; CDR3aa: CASSQMDRVNEQYF
d_gene: TRBD1; j_gene: TRBJ2-7; v_gene: TRBV7-9; abundance: few; CDR3nt: TGTGCCAGCAGCAAGGACAGGGGGACCTACGAGCAGTACTTC; CDR3aa: CASSKDRGTYEQYF
d_gene: .; j_gene: TRBJ1-1; v_gene: TRBV5-1; abundance: .; CDR3nt: TGCGCCAGCAGCCCGAGGGCAGGTAGTAACACTGAAGCTTTCTTT; CDR3aa: CASSPRAGSNTEAFF
d_gene: .; j_gene: TRBJ2-7; v_gene: TRBV7-2; abundance: .; CDR3nt: TGTGCCAGCAGCTCCGGAGCTTACGAGCAGTACTTC; CDR3aa: CASSSGAYEQYF
d_gene: TRBD2; j_gene: TRBJ2-7; v_gene: TRBV6-4; abundance: .; CDR3nt: TGTGCCCTGTGTCTCTGGGGGGGCTCCTACGAGCAGTACTTC; CDR3aa: CALCLWGGSYEQYF
d_gene: TRBD2; j_gene: TRBJ2-1; v_gene: TRBV18; abundance: .; CDR3nt: TGTGCCAGCTCAAAACTAGCGGGAGACGGGAGCAATGAGCAGTTCTTC; CDR3aa: CASSKLAGDGSNEQFF
d_gene: TRBD1; j_gene: TRBJ1-6; v_gene: TRBV6-5; abundance: .; CDR3nt: TGTGCCAGCAGTTACTCGGGCCGGGACAGGGCTCGAACCCTCCACTTT; CDR3aa: CASSYSGRDRARTLHF
d_gene: .; j_gene: TRBJ2-3; v_gene: TRBV5-4; abundance: .; CDR3nt: TGTGCCAGCAGCTTGCCCCTTGGACAGACAGATACGCAGTATTTT; CDR3aa: CASSLPLGQTDTQYF
d_gene: .; j_gene: TRBJ2-1; v_gene: TRBV6-5; abundance: .; CDR3nt: TGTGCCAGCAGCCCCCGGGGGTGGCACAATGAGCAGTTCTTC; CDR3aa: CASSPRGWHNEQFF
d_gene: .; j_gene: TRBJ1-4; v_gene: TRBV7-6; abundance: few; CDR3nt: TGTGCCAGCAGTATCCAGGTTAATGAAAAACTGTTTTTT; CDR3aa: CASSIQVNEKLFF
d_gene: .; j_gene: TRBJ1-3; v_gene: TRBV7-6; abundance: few; CDR3nt: TGTGCCAGCAGCTCTGAACAGGGAACCTCTGGAAACACCATATATTTT; CDR3aa: CASSSEQGTSGNTIYF
d_gene: .; j_gene: TRBJ2-1; v_gene: TRBV7-6; abundance: few; CDR3nt: TGTGCCAGCAGCTCAACGCTCGTGAGCTGGTTCTTC; CDR3aa: CASSSTLVSWFF
d_gene: TRBD1; j_gene: TRBJ2-7; v_gene: TRBV30; abundance: .; CDR3nt: TGTGCCTGGAGCGGGGGACAGGGGGCGAGTGAGCAGTACTTC; CDR3aa: CAWSGGQGASEQYF
d_gene: .; j_gene: TRBJ1-2; v_gene: TRBV19; abundance: many; CDR3nt: TGTGCCAGCTCGGGAGAGTCTGGCTATGGCTACACCTTC; CDR3aa: CASSGESGYGYTF
d_gene: TRBD1; j_gene: TRBJ1-1; v_gene: TRBV30; abundance: .; CDR3nt: TGTGCCTGGGAGGGGGCGAAAGCTTTCTTT; CDR3aa: CAWEGAKAFF
d_gene: TRBD1; j_gene: TRBJ1-1; v_gene: TRBV7-2; abundance: .; CDR3nt: TGTGCCAGCAGCTTAGCTTGGGACAGAGCTTTCTTT; CDR3aa: CASSLAWDRAFF
d_gene: TRBD1; j_gene: TRBJ2-5; v_gene: TRBV18; abundance: .; CDR3nt: TGTGCCAGCTCACTCGACAGGGGCGGGAAGACCCAGTACTTC; CDR3aa: CASSLDRGGKTQYF